The clone carrying this TCR beta chain came up many times. This entry belongs to a study of T cells in Graves' hyperthyroidism and ophthalmopathy. Germline loops: CDR1 LGHDT, CDR2 YNNKEL (reference sequence). The CDR3 runs to 16 residues. Trimming removed 0 bases at V and 4 bases at J, with 13 bases between. TCR beta CDR3 region amplification was performed from RNA transcripts. With the HTBI primer set, the TCR CDR3 went through a first round of RT-PCR. MiXCR was run by TCRdb on the multiplex PCR reads, yielding one entry per CDR3 protein. The table lists about 400,000 distinct CDR3 sequences, about a sixth of them singletons.

Sequencing used blood. The V call is TRBV3-1, the J call TRBJ2-1; D is unclear. This clonotype was sampled from a woman in her late teens or twenties with Graves' hyperthyroidism. The CDR3 is CASSQEVLAYYNEQFF. For the CDR3, the DNA is TGTGCCAGCAGCCAAGAGGTTCTTGCCTATTACAATGAGCAGTTCTTC.